This T cell receptor (beta chain) was sequenced for a study of CD8 T cells in Susac syndrome. RNA in amounts of about 0.45 to 1 ug was reverse transcribed with random hexamers. immunoSEQ multiplex PCR amplified TCR beta CDR3 across 54 Vbeta, 13 Jbeta. One entry per CDR3 protein, called by TCRdb with MiXCR from the immunoSEQ multiplex PCR reads. The table records around 150,000 distinct CDR3 sequences, about 93% of them present only once. Trimming took 6 bases from V and 4 from J; bases not matched to a gene: 3. The germline V gene has CDR1 MNHNS and CDR2 SASEGT. The CDR3 sequence is 15 residues long. Controls were age- and sex-matched healthy donors. Isolation of CD8+ and CD4+ T cells was performed negatively, whereas enrichment of TEMRA cells was done by FACS.

The V and J genes are TRBV6-1 and TRBJ2-6, with 10 bases matching TRBD1. The sequence was obtained from a human donor in good health. The sequencing input was CD4+ T cells from PBMCs. The CDR3 region is CASRTGGAGANVLTF. The CDR3 bases are TGTGCCAGCAGGACAGGGGGCGCCGGGGCCAACGTCCTGACTTTC.